Shown below are 7 T cell receptor beta chains from a single sample sequenced in a study of blood T cell repertoires in COVID-19. Assay: immunoSEQ multiplex PCR; the TCRdb copy retains only in-frame clones and omits some. The sample has over 200,000 clones; around 90% are singletons. The sequencing sample was made of peripheral blood. Every receptor here comes from a young woman who had recovered from COVID-19.

The chain links TRBV20-1 to TRBJ1-1; D gene uncertain. Trimming removed 6 bases at V and 5 bases at J, with 7 bases between. The CDR3 consists of 10 residues. CDR1 is DFQATT, CDR2 SNEGSKA, per germline (reference sequence). CDR3 residues: CSATGTEAFF. The CDR3 coding sequence is TGCAGTGCGACGGGGACTGAAGCTTTCTTT.

This chain links TRBV21-1 with TRBJ2-1; the D call TRBD2 from the table was never checked on the DNA. TRBV21-1 is labeled a pseudogene. The CDR3 sequence is 19 residues long. The CDR3 reads CASSKFLWASSSSYNEQFF. The CDR3 DNA is TGTGCCAGCAGCAAGTTCCTATGGGCTAGCAGTAGCTCCTACAATGAGCAGTTCTTC.

The chain has TRBV23-1 and TRBJ1-2, with 8 bases lining up with TRBD1. TRBV23-1 is noted as an ORF with a role that remains uncertain. The CDR3 extends over 15 amino acids. V shed 3 bases, J shed 4 bases, and the junction held 7 bases outside the gene matches. In DNA, the CDR3 is TGCGCCAGCAGTCAGTACCCGGGACAGGTCTATGGCTACACCTTC. It yields the protein CASSQYPGQVYGYTF.

The genes are TRBV9 and TRBJ1-5; D remains ambiguous. The CDR3 contains 14 residues. Germline CDR1 and CDR2: SGDLS and YYNGEE. Trimming pared 4 bases from V and 0 bases from J, leaving 8 bases between. In nucleotides, the CDR3 is TGTGCCAGCAGCCCCGAGGTTAGCAATCAGCCCCAGCATTTT. The encoded protein is CASSPEVSNQPQHF.

This sequence joins TRBV18 and TRBJ1-1; 7 nucleotides agree with TRBD1. The CDR3 consists of 14 residues. The J segment lost 1 base and the V segment lost 5 bases, leaving 4 bases of the junction unmatched. Germline V gene data show CDR1 as KGHSH and CDR2 as LQKENI. In DNA, the CDR3 is TGTGCCAGCTCAAGAGGACAGGCGAACACTGAAGCTTTCTTT. It specifies CASSRGQANTEAFF.

The CDR3 region has the DNA TGTGCCAGCAGTCTACAGGGGGTCCCCTACGAGCAGTACTTC. It specifies CASSLQGVPYEQYF. This sequence joins TRBV27 and TRBJ2-7; 8 bases fit TRBD1. This CDR3 is built from 14 residues. CDR1 and CDR2 (germline): MNHEY, SMNVEV (reference sequence). The junction had 5 bases not matched to a gene; V was cut back by 5 bases and J by 2 bases.

This clone appeared a few times. This sequence joins TRBV4-1 and TRBJ2-7, with D perhaps TRBD1 (5 bases). The CDR3 runs 14 residues. Trimming pared 1 base from V and 6 bases from J, leaving 13 bases between. CDR1 and CDR2 from the germline V gene are MGHRA and YSYEKL. The CDR3 here is CASSQGGLGFEQYF. In DNA, the CDR3 is TGCGCCAGCAGCCAAGGGGGCCTGGGTTTCGAGCAGTACTTC.